The 28 T cell receptor beta chains below were found in one sample sequenced in a study of T cell responses to AZD1222 COVID-19 vaccine. Sequencing used immunoSEQ multiplex PCR; TCRdb keeps in-frame clones, though not all of them. In the table there are around 130,000 clones, almost 90% of which are singletons. The sequences come from peripheral blood, collected on day 0 of AZD1222 vaccination. Every receptor here comes from an adult in good health.

Only one count was recorded for this clone. The chain uses TRBV29-1 and TRBJ1-1, with 7 positions matching TRBD1. CDR3 size: 14 residues. Germline CDR1 SQVTM, CDR2 ANQGSEA. Trimming at V came to 7 bases and at J to 4 bases, leaving 12 bases not matched to a gene. CDR3 coding DNA: TGCAGCGCCAGCTTTGACAGGGCGGTCACTGAAGCTTTCTTT. Translated, it gives CSASFDRAVTEAFF.

This clone came up once. V gene TRBV7-2 combines with J gene TRBJ1-2; D is perhaps TRBD1 (6 bases). This CDR3 is 16 amino acids long. In germline, CDR1 is SGHTA, CDR2 FQGNSA. Trimming pared 5 bases from V and 1 base from J, leaving 17 bases between. The CDR3 here is CASSRGGLGNNYGYTF. CDR3 in DNA: TGTGCCAGCAGCCGTGGGGGGCTCGGGAATAACTATGGCTACACCTTC. The full variable domain, rest sourced from reference TRBV7-2 and TRBJ1-2, is GAGVSQSPSNKVTEKGKDVELRCDPISGHTALYWYRQSLGQGLEFLIYFQGNSAPDKSGLPSDRFSAERTGGSVSTLTIQRTQQEDSAVYLCASSRGGLGNNYGYTFGSGTRLTVV.

The CDR3 here is CALSLGSAFF. In DNA, the CDR3 is TGTGCTCTGAGTCTGGGGTCGGCTTTCTTT. J is TRBJ1-1 and V is TRBV30, with D uncertain. This CDR3 is 10 amino acids long. Germline V gene sequence: CDR1 GTSNPN, CDR2 SVGIG (reference sequence).

V usage is TRBV15 and J usage is TRBJ1-1; 7 bases agree with TRBD1. CDR3 length equals 17 residues. Losses at the gene ends were 5 bases for V and 4 bases for J; bases not matched to a gene: 16. The V gene's germline CDR1 is LNHNV and CDR2 YYDKDF (reference sequence). CDR3 in DNA: TGTGCCACCAGCTCCACAGGGGCAGTTCTCCCTGGCACTGAAGCTTTCTTT. This encodes CATSSTGAVLPGTEAFF. Variable domain in full (rest from reference TRBV15 and TRBJ1-1): DAMVIQNPRYQVTQFGKPVTLSCSQTLNHNVMYWYQQKSSQAPKLLFHYYDKDFNNEADTPDNFQSRRPNTSFCFLDIRSPGLGDTAMYLCATSSTGAVLPGTEAFFGQGTRLTVV.

The chain has TRBV28 and TRBJ1-6, with 7 positions matching TRBD1. Trimming took 6 bases from V and 7 from J; bases not matched to a gene: 9. The CDR3 runs 15 residues. CDR1 MDHEN and CDR2 SYDVKM come from the germline V gene. The CDR3 DNA sequence: TGTGCCAGCAGACTCCGACAGGGCCTAAATTCACCCCTCCACTTT. Its protein is CASRLRQGLNSPLHF.

The rearrangement joins TRBV18 to TRBJ1-2; D gene uncertain. V shed 3 bases and J shed 2 bases, with 10 bases lying between them. This CDR3 has 14 residues. Germline CDR1 is KGHSH and CDR2 is LQKENI. The chain's CDR3 is CASSPNRENYGYTF. The CDR3 DNA follows: TGTGCCAGCTCACCCAACCGGGAGAACTATGGCTACACCTTC. The complete variable domain, with remaining parts taken from reference TRBV18 and TRBJ1-2, reads NAGVMQNPRHLVRRRGQEARLRCSPMKGHSHVYWYRQLPEEGLKFMVYLQKENIIDESGMPKERFSAEFPKEGPSILRIQQVVRGDSAAYFCASSPNRENYGYTFGSGTRLTVV.

The chain recombines TRBV30 with TRBJ1-3; no firm D call. The CDR3 is made up of 15 amino acids. From germline, CDR1 is GTSNPN and CDR2 SVGIG (reference sequence). V was shortened by 1 base and J by 4 bases, with 14 bases between the two germline ends. The CDR3 nucleotides are TGTGCCTGGAGTGGCGCGACACGACCCGGAAACACCATATATTTT. Translation: CAWSGATRPGNTIYF.

This clone was recorded only once. The chain combines TRBV27 with TRBJ2-1; 8 bases are shared with TRBD1. This CDR3 comprises 17 residues. Trimming removed 2 bases from V and 3 bases from J; junction bases left unmatched: 9. Germline V gene lookup returns CDR1 MNHEY and CDR2 SMNVEV (reference sequence). The CDR3 DNA sequence: TGTGCCAGCAGTTTAAATACCCCGGGACAGGTCTACAATGAGCAGTTCTTC. Encoded protein: CASSLNTPGQVYNEQFF.

The chain joins TRBV6-5 to TRBJ1-6; D unclear. Trimming removed 3 bases at V and 7 bases at J, with 7 bases between. This CDR3 is 13 amino acids long. Germline V gene lookup returns CDR1 MNHEY and CDR2 SVGAGI. CDR3 coding DNA: TGTGCCAGCAGTTATAATCGGAATTCACCCCTCCACTTT. Translation gives CASSYNRNSPLHF.

This chain uses TRBV7-2 with TRBJ2-7; 10 positions agree with TRBD2. CDR1 is SGHTA and CDR2 is FQGNSA in the germline V gene. CDR3 length: 17 amino acids. The V segment lost 1 base and the J segment 5 bases; nucleotides outside the gene matches: 11. CDR3 residues: CASSLGSGASGSDEQYF. CDR3 sequence (DNA): TGTGCCAGCAGCTTAGGAAGCGGCGCTAGCGGGAGCGACGAGCAGTACTTC.

The chain carries TRBV30 and TRBJ1-1; a possible D gene is TRBD1 (5 bases). This CDR3 spans 13 amino acids. V lost 2 bases and J lost 4, with 11 bases in between. Germline loops: CDR1 GTSNPN, CDR2 SVGIG (reference sequence). The CDR3 DNA is TGTGCCTGGAGTAAGCGGGGCGGCACTGAAGCTTTCTTT. It yields the protein CAWSKRGGTEAFF.

The chain is built from TRBV19 and TRBJ2-3, with 11 bases identical to TRBD2. The CDR3 has 17 residues. CDR1 and CDR2 from the germline V gene are LNHDA and SQIVND (reference sequence). V gave up 1 base and J gave up 0 bases; unmatched junction bases: 3. CDR3 DNA: TGTGCCAGTAGTATAGGGACTAGCGGGTTTAGCACAGATACGCAGTATTTT. Translated, it gives CASSIGTSGFSTDTQYF.

The chain combines TRBV30 with TRBJ2-5; no firm D call. This CDR3 spans 13 amino acids. Trimming stripped 2 bases from V and 6 bases from J, with 13 bases between. The germline V gene encodes CDR1 GTSNPN and CDR2 SVGIG (reference sequence). DNA for the CDR3: TGTGCCTGGAGTACCCTCAGTGGACAGACCCAGTACTTC. This gives the protein CAWSTLSGQTQYF.

In its sample, this clone was seen once. The V gene is TRBV25-1, the J gene TRBJ1-2; D gene uncertain. The V gene's germline CDR1 is MGHDK and CDR2 SYGVNS. The germline V and J ends were trimmed by 0 bases and 4 bases, with 6 bases remaining between them. This CDR3 region has 13 residues. CDR3 coding DNA: TGTGCCAGCAGTGAATACACGGGCTATGGCTACACCTTC. Protein product: CASSEYTGYGYTF.

The rearrangement joins TRBV19 to TRBJ1-3, with D hard to call. The CDR3 sequence is 16 residues long. V was shortened by 5 bases and J by 0 bases, with 14 bases between the two germline ends. The germline CDR1 and CDR2 sequences are LNHDA and SQIVND (reference sequence). The CDR3 loop is CASSGWSVGSGNTIYF. The CDR3 DNA reads as TGTGCCAGTAGTGGTTGGAGCGTTGGCTCTGGAAACACCATATATTTT. Using reference TRBV19 and TRBJ1-3 for the parts outside the CDR3, the full variable domain is DGGITQSPKYLFRKEGQNVTLSCEQNLNHDAMYWYRQDPGQGLRLIYYSQIVNDFQKGDIAEGYSVSREKKESFPLTVTSAQKNPTAFYLCASSGWSVGSGNTIYFGEGSWLTVV.

The genes are TRBV30 and TRBJ1-5; TRBD1 is a possible D gene (5 bases). This CDR3 has 13 amino acids. The germline V and J ends were trimmed by 1 base and 6 bases, with 10 bases remaining between them. Germline V gives CDR1 GTSNPN, CDR2 SVGIG (reference sequence). This CDR3 reads CAWSARDGQPQHF. In nucleotides, the CDR3 is TGTGCCTGGAGTGCCAGGGACGGTCAGCCCCAGCATTTT.

The chain couples TRBV11-2 to TRBJ2-1; D is unresolved. The germline CDR1 and CDR2 sequences are SGHAT and FQNNGV. CDR3 length: 16 residues. V was pared by 2 bases and J by 2 bases, with 13 bases between. The CDR3 loop reads CASSLTALRTYNEQFF. In nucleotides, the CDR3 is TGTGCCAGCAGCTTAACCGCCTTAAGGACCTACAATGAGCAGTTCTTC. The full variable domain, completed using reference TRBV11-2 and TRBJ2-1, is EAGVAQSPRYKIIEKRQSVAFWCNPISGHATLYWYQQILGQGPKLLIQFQNNGVVDDSQLPKDRFSAERLKGVDSTLKIQPAKLEDSAVYLCASSLTALRTYNEQFFGPGTRLTVL.

This clone came up once. The rearrangement uses TRBV23-1 and TRBJ1-2, with TRBD1 as a possible D gene (5 bases). TRBV23-1 is designated an ORF whose function remains uncertain. CDR3 length: 11 amino acids. Trimming cost V 9 bases and J 4 bases, with 9 bases left between them. CDR3 amino acids: CARDTAYGYTF. The CDR3 DNA follows: TGCGCCAGGGACACCGCCTATGGCTACACCTTC.

The chain employs TRBV19 and TRBJ2-1; 10 nucleotides align to TRBD2. The germline V gene has CDR1 LNHDA and CDR2 SQIVND (reference sequence). Trimming cost V 5 bases and J 7 bases; bases outside gene matches: 5. This CDR3 region has 14 residues. CDR3 sequence (DNA): TGTGCCAGTAGTCCCCCTAGCGGGAGTAATGAGCAGTTCTTC. Its translation: CASSPPSGSNEQFF.

The rearrangement links TRBV7-2 to TRBJ2-7; 7 nucleotides agree with TRBD2. CDR1 and CDR2 from the germline V gene are SGHTA and FQGNSA. The CDR3 is 14 amino acids. V lost 4 bases and J lost 4; bases outside the gene matches: 7. CDR3 amino acids: CASSSSGTMYEQYF. CDR3 DNA: TGTGCCAGCAGCTCTAGCGGTACGATGTACGAGCAGTACTTC.

The V gene is TRBV30, the J gene TRBJ2-3, with unresolved D. Trimming left V 0 bases short and J 4 bases short, with 11 bases between. CDR3 length: 14 residues. Germline CDR1 reads GTSNPN; CDR2 reads SVGIG (reference sequence). Written as DNA, the CDR3 is TGTGCCTGGAGTGTTCACGCGGAATCAGATACGCAGTATTTT. Encoded protein: CAWSVHAESDTQYF.

V usage is TRBV15 and J usage is TRBJ1-3, with D hard to call. V was trimmed by 0 bases and J by 2 bases, leaving 11 bases between them. The CDR3 runs to 16 residues. The germline gives CDR1 LNHNV, CDR2 YYDKDF (reference sequence). In DNA, the CDR3 is TGTGCCACCAGCAGAGATGGGTTACGAGCTGGAAACACCATATATTTT. This encodes CATSRDGLRAGNTIYF. The whole variable domain, remainder taken from reference TRBV15 and TRBJ1-3, is DAMVIQNPRYQVTQFGKPVTLSCSQTLNHNVMYWYQQKSSQAPKLLFHYYDKDFNNEADTPDNFQSRRPNTSFCFLDIRSPGLGDTAMYLCATSRDGLRAGNTIYFGEGSWLTVV.

This chain joins TRBV3-1 (or the pseudogene TRBV3-2) and TRBJ1-6; TRBD1 might be the D (5 bases). Trimming removed 0 bases from V and 0 bases from J, with 9 bases in between. Germline CDR1 LGHDT, CDR2 YNNKEL (reference sequence). The CDR3 spans 17 residues. The CDR3 nucleotides are TGTGCCAGCAGCCAAGAGGGACCGGGCTCCTATAATTCACCCCTCCACTTT. As protein: CASSQEGPGSYNSPLHF.

Here the CDR3 DNA reads TGTGCCAGCAGTTACGGGTCTAGCGAAACCTACGAGCAGTACTTC. Amino acids: CASSYGSSETYEQYF. The chain combines TRBV6-2 or TRBV6-3 with TRBJ2-7; the D gene is possibly TRBD2 (6 bases). Germline V lookup: CDR1 MNHEY, CDR2 SVGEGT. The length of the CDR3 is 15 residues. V lost 2 bases and J lost 2, with 13 bases in between.

This chain joins TRBV27 and TRBJ2-3; 7 nucleotides line up with TRBD1. V lost 5 bases to trimming and J lost 2 bases; unmatched junction nucleotides: 4. CDR1 is MNHEY and CDR2 is SMNVEV in the germline V gene (reference sequence). The CDR3 sequence is 14 residues long. The CDR3 protein is CASSGTATTDTQYF. The CDR3 nucleotides read TGTGCCAGCAGTGGGACAGCTACCACAGATACGCAGTATTTT.

This clone has only one observation. CDR3 protein: CASSERPGGDQPQHF. Here the CDR3 DNA reads TGTGCCAGCAGTGAAAGACCAGGGGGGGATCAGCCCCAGCATTTT. The rearrangement uses TRBV2 and TRBJ1-5; 7 bases align to TRBD1. The CDR3 loop spans 15 amino acids. Germline-derived CDR1 and CDR2 are SNHLY and FYNNEI. V dropped 2 bases and J dropped 5; count of bases not matched to a gene: 6.

This clone was observed once. The chain carries TRBV6-2 or TRBV6-3 and TRBJ2-3; perhaps TRBD2 as D (6 bases). Trimming removed 0 bases from V and 2 bases from J, with 18 bases in between. Per germline, CDR1 MNHEY and CDR2 SVGEGT. CDR3 length: 18 amino acids. The CDR3 DNA reads TGTGCCAGCAGTTACTCGATGGACCCGGGAGTCCCCACAGATACGCAGTATTTT. Translation gives CASSYSMDPGVPTDTQYF.

The DNA for the CDR3 is TGTGCCAGCGGTAAGGACAGGCGAGACGGGGAGCTGTTTTTT. As protein: CASGKDRRDGELFF. The chain joins TRBV6-5 to TRBJ2-2, with 7 bases identical to TRBD1. Germline CDR1 and CDR2: MNHEY and SVGAGI. The CDR3 runs to 14 residues. Unmatched junction bases numbered 10, after V lost 8 bases and J lost 7 bases.